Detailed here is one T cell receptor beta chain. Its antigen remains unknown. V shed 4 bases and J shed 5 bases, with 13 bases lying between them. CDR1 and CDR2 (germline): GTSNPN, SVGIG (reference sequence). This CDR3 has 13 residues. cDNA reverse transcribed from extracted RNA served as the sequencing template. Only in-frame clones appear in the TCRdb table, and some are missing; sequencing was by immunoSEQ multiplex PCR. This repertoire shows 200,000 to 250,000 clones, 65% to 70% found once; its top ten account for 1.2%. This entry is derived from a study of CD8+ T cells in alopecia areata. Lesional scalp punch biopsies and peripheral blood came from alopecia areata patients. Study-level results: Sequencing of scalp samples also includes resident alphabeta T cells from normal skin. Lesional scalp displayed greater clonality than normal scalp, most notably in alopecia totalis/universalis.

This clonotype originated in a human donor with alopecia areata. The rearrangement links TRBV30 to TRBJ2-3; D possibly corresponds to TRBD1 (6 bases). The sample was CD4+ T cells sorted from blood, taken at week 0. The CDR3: CAWTQDSGDTQYF. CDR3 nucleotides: TGTGCCTGGACCCAGGACAGTGGAGATACGCAGTATTTT.